A selection of T cell receptor beta chains follows, all from one sample in a study of cytomegalovirus exposure and HLA in healthy donors. The protocol was immunoSEQ multiplex PCR, while the TCRdb copy is restricted to in-frame clones and leaves out a portion. The sample carries some 130,000 clones, approximately 80% recorded once. The sample consisted of PBMCs. The receptors derive from a middle-aged man in good health and CMV-seronegative. The CDR3 runs from the conserved cysteine through the conserved F or W. Fields, in order: CDR3 length, J gene, clone size, V gene, D gene, CDR3 protein, CDR3 DNA. The D gene is left open where the match is weak. Clone size is given for some rows only: seen once, a few or many times, or a class if the clone is expanded.

cdr3_length: 14; j_call: TRBJ2-7; clone_size: .; v_call: TRBV28; d_call: TRBD1; cdr3_aa: CASSPYRQGYEQYF; cdr3_nt: TGTGCCAGCAGTCCCTATCGACAGGGGTACGAGCAGTACTTC
cdr3_length: 14; j_call: TRBJ1-1; clone_size: .; v_call: TRBV6-6; d_call: TRBD1; cdr3_aa: CASSKQGPATEAFF; cdr3_nt: TGTGCCAGCAGTAAACAGGGGCCGGCCACTGAAGCTTTCTTT
cdr3_length: 13; j_call: TRBJ2-1; clone_size: .; v_call: TRBV5-1; d_call: .; cdr3_aa: CATKRGQGDEQFF; cdr3_nt: TGCGCCACAAAGCGGGGGCAGGGGGATGAGCAGTTCTTC
cdr3_length: 18; j_call: TRBJ2-1; clone_size: .; v_call: TRBV10-1; d_call: TRBD1; cdr3_aa: CASSGGQGIRVAYNEQFF; cdr3_nt: TGCGCCAGCAGTGGGGGACAGGGCATTCGAGTCGCCTACAATGAGCAGTTCTTC
cdr3_length: 15; j_call: TRBJ2-3; clone_size: .; v_call: TRBV9; d_call: .; cdr3_aa: CASSVRQTSTDTQYF; cdr3_nt: TGTGCCAGCAGCGTACGCCAGACTAGCACAGATACGCAGTATTTT
cdr3_length: 17; j_call: TRBJ1-6; clone_size: .; v_call: TRBV7-5; d_call: .; cdr3_aa: CARKKKWEGTDSSPLHF; cdr3_nt: TGTGCCCGAAAAAAGAAGTGGGAGGGTACGGATTCATCACCCCTCCACTTT
cdr3_length: 15; j_call: TRBJ1-5; clone_size: .; v_call: TRBV5-6; d_call: .; cdr3_aa: CASSLQVGGNQPQHF; cdr3_nt: TGTGCCAGCAGCTTACAGGTGGGGGGAAATCAGCCCCAGCATTTT
cdr3_length: 15; j_call: TRBJ1-1; clone_size: .; v_call: TRBV4-1; d_call: TRBD1; cdr3_aa: CASSQQQGAIAEAFF; cdr3_nt: TGCGCCAGCAGCCAACAACAGGGGGCGATCGCTGAAGCTTTCTTT
cdr3_length: 15; j_call: TRBJ2-2; clone_size: once; v_call: TRBV5-1; d_call: .; cdr3_aa: CASSLGLGNTGELFF; cdr3_nt: TGCGCCAGCAGCTTGGGACTAGGAAACACCGGGGAGCTGTTTTTT
cdr3_length: 16; j_call: TRBJ2-3; clone_size: .; v_call: TRBV10-3; d_call: TRBD2; cdr3_aa: CAISLAGAGGTDTQYF; cdr3_nt: TGTGCCATCAGTCTAGCGGGGGCCGGAGGCACAGATACGCAGTATTTT
cdr3_length: 19; j_call: TRBJ2-7; clone_size: once; v_call: TRBV4-2; d_call: .; cdr3_aa: CASSQDTLMWVSGTYEQYF; cdr3_nt: TGTGCCAGCAGCCAAGATACCCTCATGTGGGTTAGCGGTACCTACGAGCAGTACTTC
cdr3_length: 14; j_call: TRBJ2-7; clone_size: .; v_call: TRBV7-2; d_call: TRBD2; cdr3_aa: CASSPTGGAHEQYF; cdr3_nt: TGTGCCAGCAGCCCAACCGGGGGGGCCCACGAGCAGTACTTC
cdr3_length: 12; j_call: TRBJ2-3; clone_size: once; v_call: TRBV29-1; d_call: .; cdr3_aa: CSVGGQIDTQYF; cdr3_nt: TGCAGCGTGGGGGGGCAGATAGATACGCAGTATTTT
cdr3_length: 14; j_call: TRBJ2-5; clone_size: .; v_call: TRBV6-1; d_call: .; cdr3_aa: CASSPGHLPETQYF; cdr3_nt: TGTGCCAGCAGCCCGGGACACCTTCCAGAGACCCAGTACTTC
cdr3_length: 16; j_call: TRBJ2-2; clone_size: .; v_call: TRBV28; d_call: TRBD2; cdr3_aa: CASSLASGKRGGELFF; cdr3_nt: TGTGCCAGCAGCCTGGCGAGCGGGAAGAGGGGCGGGGAGCTGTTTTTT
cdr3_length: 16; j_call: TRBJ2-7; clone_size: .; v_call: TRBV6-6; d_call: .; cdr3_aa: CASSYSLGHFSYEQYF; cdr3_nt: TGTGCCAGCAGTTACTCTCTGGGACATTTCTCCTACGAGCAGTACTTC
cdr3_length: 18; j_call: TRBJ2-1; clone_size: .; v_call: TRBV4-2; d_call: TRBD2; cdr3_aa: CASSQDPTSGGFYNEQFF; cdr3_nt: TGTGCCAGCAGCCAAGATCCGACTAGCGGGGGGTTCTACAATGAGCAGTTCTTC
cdr3_length: 16; j_call: TRBJ1-3; clone_size: .; v_call: TRBV11-2; d_call: .; cdr3_aa: CASSVTGYPSGNTIYF; cdr3_nt: TGTGCCAGCAGCGTAACAGGGTACCCCTCTGGAAACACCATATATTTT
cdr3_length: 15; j_call: TRBJ1-5; clone_size: .; v_call: TRBV19; d_call: .; cdr3_aa: CASTPGGVGAQPQHF; cdr3_nt: TGTGCCAGTACCCCCGGGGGGGTTGGCGCTCAGCCCCAGCATTTT
cdr3_length: 14; j_call: TRBJ1-1; clone_size: once; v_call: TRBV18; d_call: .; cdr3_aa: CASSPLLGNTEAFF; cdr3_nt: TGTGCCAGCTCACCACTTCTAGGGAACACTGAAGCTTTCTTT
cdr3_length: 16; j_call: TRBJ2-2; clone_size: .; v_call: TRBV7-6; d_call: TRBD1; cdr3_aa: CASSGDRGQNTGELFF; cdr3_nt: TGTGCCAGCAGCGGTGACAGGGGGCAAAACACCGGGGAGCTGTTTTTT
cdr3_length: 14; j_call: TRBJ2-7; clone_size: few; v_call: TRBV5-1; d_call: .; cdr3_aa: CASSRPGSAYEQYF; cdr3_nt: TGCGCCAGCAGTCGGCCGGGGTCAGCCTACGAGCAGTACTTC
cdr3_length: 14; j_call: TRBJ2-1; clone_size: .; v_call: TRBV5-1; d_call: .; cdr3_aa: CASRGALSYNEQFF; cdr3_nt: TGCGCCAGCAGGGGCGCGCTCTCCTACAATGAGCAGTTCTTC
cdr3_length: 15; j_call: TRBJ2-3; clone_size: .; v_call: TRBV4-3; d_call: TRBD1; cdr3_aa: CASSQDGDRGLTQYF; cdr3_nt: TGCGCCAGCAGCCAAGATGGGGACAGGGGGCTCACGCAGTATTTT
cdr3_length: 15; j_call: TRBJ2-2; clone_size: .; v_call: TRBV30; d_call: TRBD2; cdr3_aa: CAWSVRRGGLGELFF; cdr3_nt: TGTGCCTGGAGTGTACGCCGGGGAGGGCTCGGGGAGCTGTTTTTT
cdr3_length: 15; j_call: TRBJ1-1; clone_size: once; v_call: TRBV5-1; d_call: TRBD1; cdr3_aa: CASSLGTGVNTEAFF; cdr3_nt: TGCGCCAGCAGCTTGGGAACAGGGGTGAACACTGAAGCTTTCTTT
cdr3_length: 12; j_call: TRBJ2-5; clone_size: .; v_call: TRBV30; d_call: TRBD1; cdr3_aa: CAWSRGPETQYF; cdr3_nt: TGTGCCTGGAGCAGGGGGCCCGAGACCCAGTACTTC
cdr3_length: 13; j_call: TRBJ2-1; clone_size: .; v_call: TRBV7-9; d_call: TRBD2; cdr3_aa: CASSPRTSLEQFF; cdr3_nt: TGTGCCAGCAGCCCCAGGACTAGTCTTGAGCAGTTCTTC
cdr3_length: 14; j_call: TRBJ2-7; clone_size: .; v_call: TRBV19; d_call: TRBD2; cdr3_aa: CASSVGSGGYEQYF; cdr3_nt: TGTGCCAGTAGTGTCGGTAGCGGGGGATACGAGCAGTACTTC
cdr3_length: 15; j_call: TRBJ2-1; clone_size: .; v_call: TRBV27; d_call: TRBD2; cdr3_aa: CASTPPGRPYNEQFF; cdr3_nt: TGTGCCAGCACCCCACCCGGGAGGCCCTACAATGAGCAGTTCTTC
cdr3_length: 12; j_call: TRBJ1-2; clone_size: .; v_call: TRBV30; d_call: .; cdr3_aa: CAWRNRVGGYTF; cdr3_nt: TGTGCCTGGAGGAACAGGGTAGGAGGCTACACCTTC
cdr3_length: 15; j_call: TRBJ2-7; clone_size: .; v_call: TRBV28; d_call: .; cdr3_aa: CASSGLWGTPYEQYF; cdr3_nt: TGTGCCAGCAGTGGCCTATGGGGGACTCCCTACGAGCAGTACTTC
cdr3_length: 14; j_call: TRBJ1-2; clone_size: .; v_call: TRBV7-2; d_call: .; cdr3_aa: CASSFDVGAYGYTF; cdr3_nt: TGTGCCAGCAGCTTCGATGTGGGGGCCTATGGCTACACCTTC
cdr3_length: 16; j_call: TRBJ2-7; clone_size: .; v_call: TRBV6-4; d_call: TRBD2; cdr3_aa: CASSGLGAGGQYEQYF; cdr3_nt: TGTGCCAGCAGTGGCCTGGGGGCGGGAGGGCAGTACGAGCAGTACTTC
cdr3_length: 14; j_call: TRBJ2-7; clone_size: .; v_call: TRBV11-3; d_call: TRBD1; cdr3_aa: CASSSNRGNYEQYF; cdr3_nt: TGTGCCAGCAGCTCGAACAGGGGAAACTACGAGCAGTACTTC
cdr3_length: 15; j_call: TRBJ1-2; clone_size: few; v_call: TRBV11-3; d_call: .; cdr3_aa: CASSLDSARQAGYTF; cdr3_nt: TGTGCCAGCAGCTTAGATTCGGCCAGACAGGCTGGCTACACCTTC
cdr3_length: 15; j_call: TRBJ1-1; clone_size: few; v_call: TRBV27; d_call: TRBD1; cdr3_aa: CASRGQGTQRTEAFF; cdr3_nt: TGTGCCAGCAGGGGACAGGGGACTCAGAGGACTGAAGCTTTCTTT
cdr3_length: 15; j_call: TRBJ2-7; clone_size: once; v_call: TRBV6-5; d_call: .; cdr3_aa: CASSLQGVRAHEQYF; cdr3_nt: TGTGCCAGCAGTCTCCAGGGTGTTAGGGCTCACGAGCAGTACTTC
cdr3_length: 12; j_call: TRBJ1-3; clone_size: .; v_call: TRBV30; d_call: .; cdr3_aa: CAWSPGQNTIYF; cdr3_nt: TGTGCCTGGAGTCCCGGACAAAACACCATATATTTT
cdr3_length: 13; j_call: TRBJ1-1; clone_size: few; v_call: TRBV5-6; d_call: .; cdr3_aa: CASSLGSNTEAFF; cdr3_nt: TGTGCCAGCAGCCTCGGGTCGAACACTGAAGCTTTCTTT
cdr3_length: 13; j_call: TRBJ1-1; clone_size: .; v_call: TRBV5-4; d_call: .; cdr3_aa: CASRWTADTEAFF; cdr3_nt: TGTGCCAGCAGGTGGACAGCGGACACTGAAGCTTTCTTT